The 10 T cell receptor beta chains below were found in one sample sequenced in a study of cytomegalovirus exposure and HLA in healthy donors. The PCR had 60 Vbeta and 13 Jbeta primers. Assay: immunoSEQ multiplex PCR; the TCRdb copy retains only in-frame clones and omits some. This table has some 200,000 clones, 79% appearing once. The sample comprised PBMCs. The receptor set was obtained from a girl aged 10 to 17 in good health and CMV-seropositive.

This chain links TRBV4-3 with TRBJ2-5; possible D gene TRBD1, 5 bases. Trimming left V 0 bases short and J 3 bases short, with 5 bases between. The CDR3 has 13 residues. CDR1 and CDR2 (germline): LGHNA, YSLEER. CDR3 in amino acids: CASSQDREETQYF. Here the CDR3 DNA reads TGCGCCAGCAGCCAAGACAGGGAAGAGACCCAGTACTTC.

The CDR3 bases are TGTGCCAGCTCACAAAATACAGGAACTTATAGCAATCAGCCCCAGCATTTT. Protein product: CASSQNTGTYSNQPQHF. This rearrangement joins TRBV18 to TRBJ1-5, with D perhaps matching TRBD1 (5 bases). The germline gives CDR1 KGHSH, CDR2 LQKENI. Trimming stripped 4 bases from V and 0 bases from J, with 16 bases between. CDR3 length equals 17 residues.

The chain has TRBV5-6 and TRBJ2-3; D is unclear. Germline CDR1 and CDR2: SGHDT and YYEEEE. The CDR3 sequence is 14 residues long. With 0 bases removed from V and 3 bases from J, the gap between germline ends came to 8 bases. CDR3 bases: TGTGCCAGCAGCTTGGAGGCAGGAACAGATACGCAGTATTTT. It translates to CASSLEAGTDTQYF.

The V gene is TRBV7-2, the J gene TRBJ2-7; TRBD2 matches at 9 bases. V trimming: 1 base; J trimming: 0 bases; junction bases outside the gene matches: 1. There are 15 residues in the CDR3. CDR1 and CDR2 from the germline V gene are SGHTA and FQGNSA. CDR3 sequence: CASSLEAGGSYEQYF. CDR3 in DNA: TGTGCCAGCAGCTTAGAAGCGGGGGGCTCCTACGAGCAGTACTTC.

Turning to this clone: The junction and the germline gene differ at one end; a read error may be behind it. The chain has TRBV11-2 and TRBJ1-4; D is undetermined. The CDR3 extends over 19 amino acids. Germline assignment: CDR1 SGHAT and CDR2 FQNNGV. This CDR3 is CASSLGRGLMTIFGEKLFF. DNA of the CDR3: TGTGCCAGCAGCTTAGGCCGCGGGCTCATGACCATCTTTGGAGAAAAGCTGTTTTTT.

The gene calls are TRBV5-1 and TRBJ2-5; 13 nucleotides agree with TRBD2. J lost 5 bases, V lost 4 bases, and 8 bases had no gene match. Germline V gene lookup returns CDR1 SGHRS and CDR2 YFSETQ. CDR3 length equals 16 residues. This CDR3 is CASSALLAGGRETQYF. DNA of the CDR3: TGCGCCAGCAGCGCCCTACTAGCGGGGGGGCGGGAGACCCAGTACTTC.

This clone was detected once. The genes are TRBV5-6 and TRBJ1-1, with TRBD1 matching 8 bases. CDR1 and CDR2 (germline): SGHDT, YYEEEE. Germline trimming cut 3 bases from V and 5 bases from J; bases unmatched to any gene: 6. The CDR3 covers 14 residues. DNA for the CDR3: TGTGCCAGCAGCTGGATGGACAGGGATACTGAAGCTTTCTTT. This translates into CASSWMDRDTEAFF.

The chain uses TRBV13 and TRBJ2-1; 8 bases agree with TRBD1. V lost 3 bases to trimming and J lost 1 base; unmatched junction nucleotides: 2. In germline, CDR1 is PRHDT, CDR2 FYEKMQ (reference sequence). CDR3 size: 15 residues. CDR3 in DNA: TGTGCCAGCAGCTTCGGACAGGGATCCTACAATGAGCAGTTCTTC. Amino acid sequence: CASSFGQGSYNEQFF.

The V call is TRBV11-2, the J call TRBJ1-6; 9 positions match TRBD1. V shed 5 bases, J shed 11 bases, and the junction held 7 bases outside the gene matches. In germline, CDR1 is SGHAT, CDR2 FQNNGV. This CDR3 comprises 14 residues. The CDR3 here is CASSVDRGFTPLHF. CDR3 sequence (DNA): TGTGCCAGCAGCGTTGACAGGGGGTTCACACCCCTCCACTTT.

The gene calls are TRBV19 and TRBJ1-5; D may be TRBD1 (5 bases). Deletions cut 6 bases from V and 6 bases from J, with 15 bases between. This CDR3 has 14 amino acids. Germline CDR1 LNHDA, CDR2 SQIVND (reference sequence). CDR3 in DNA: TGTGCCAGTAGAGACAGCATAGCAGGTCAGCCCCAGCATTTT. Its translation: CASRDSIAGQPQHF.